A selection of T cell receptor beta chains follows, all from one sample in a study of beta chain features in type 1 diabetes. Generated by immunoSEQ multiplex PCR, the TCRdb table keeps only in-frame clones and is missing some. The sample gives roughly 500,000 clones, roughly 31% of which show up once; around 0.065% is in the top ten. The source material was naive CD4+ T cells from blood. The receptors stem from a man between 18 and 35 years old in good health. The CDR3 runs from the conserved cysteine through the conserved F or W. The D gene is left open where the match is weak. The size field is filled for only some rows; it gives once, few, many or a size class.

clone size,J gene,D gene,V gene,CDR3 DNA,CDR3 protein
few,TRBJ1-1,TRBD1,TRBV18,TGTGCCAGCTCACTTGGGACAGGGAGGAAGAACACTGAAGCTTTCTTT,CASSLGTGRKNTEAFF
few,TRBJ2-3,TRBD2,TRBV6-6,TGTGCCAGCAGTTACCCAGCGGGAGCTGGGACAGATACGCAGTATTTT,CASSYPAGAGTDTQYF
NA,TRBJ2-5,NA,TRBV28,TGTGCCAGCAGCCAGCGGGAGACCCAGTACTTC,CASSQRETQYF
few,TRBJ1-3,TRBD1,TRBV30,TGTGCCTGGAGCATCGGGACAGCCTCTGGAAACACCATATATTTT,CAWSIGTASGNTIYF
NA,TRBJ2-1,NA,TRBV18,TGTGCCAGCTCACCCTCGACGGCTGTTCAGGGGAGCTCCTACAATGAGCAGTTCTTC,CASSPSTAVQGSSYNEQFF
NA,TRBJ2-4,NA,TRBV29-1,TGCAGCGTGCGAGCGATAGCCAAAAACATTCAGTACTTC,CSVRAIAKNIQYF
few,TRBJ2-1,NA,TRBV20-1,TGCAGTGCGAACCCGGGGTATGAGCAGTTCTTC,CSANPGYEQFF
NA,TRBJ2-1,NA,TRBV29-1,TGCAGCGTTGCATTGGTCAGGGACTACAATGAGCAGTTCTTC,CSVALVRDYNEQFF
NA,TRBJ1-5,NA,TRBV4-2,TGTGCCAGCAGCCAAGATTCCGCAGCAACAAATCAGCCCCAGCATTTT,CASSQDSAATNQPQHF
few,TRBJ1-2,TRBD1,TRBV7-2,TGTGCCAGCAGCCAGACAGGGTCTGGCTACACCTTC,CASSQTGSGYTF
NA,TRBJ2-7,TRBD2,TRBV5-1,TGCGCCAGCAGGGAGGGACTAGCGGGAGTTTACGAGCAGTACTTC,CASREGLAGVYEQYF
NA,TRBJ2-1,NA,TRBV7-9,TGTGCCAGCAGCCCGGGGGTCCTAGGGAATGAGCAGTTCTTC,CASSPGVLGNEQFF
few,TRBJ2-7,NA,TRBV30,TGTGCCTGGAGTACGGGCTACGAGCAGTACTTC,CAWSTGYEQYF
NA,TRBJ1-4,NA,TRBV30,TGTGCCTGGAGTGGTTTCCGGAATGAAAAACTGTTTTTT,CAWSGFRNEKLFF
few,TRBJ2-1,NA,TRBV27,TGTGCCAGCAGCGGACCGTACAATGAGCAGTTCTTC,CASSGPYNEQFF
NA,TRBJ2-1,TRBD1,TRBV7-9,TGTGCCAGCAGCTTCGGACAGGGGTGGAATGAGCAGTTCTTC,CASSFGQGWNEQFF
once,TRBJ2-5,NA,TRBV15,TGTGCCACCAGCAGAGATCCGCGTTCCCAAGAGACCCAGTACTTC,CATSRDPRSQETQYF
few,TRBJ2-1,NA,TRBV7-9,TGTGCCAGCATCCAGATCGGGCCGACCCCAGGGTTAGACAATGAGCAGTTCTTC,CASIQIGPTPGLDNEQFF
NA,TRBJ1-5,NA,TRBV19,TGTGCCAGTACTCAGGGACGCAACAATCAGCCCCAGCATTTT,CASTQGRNNQPQHF
few,TRBJ2-5,NA,TRBV7-9,TGTGCCAGCGGGCAGACCCAGTACTTC,CASGQTQYF
NA,TRBJ1-2,NA,TRBV19,TGTGCCAGTAGTATAGATGGCGCGTTATATGGCTACACCTTC,CASSIDGALYGYTF
few,TRBJ2-6,NA,TRBV7-9,TGTGCCAGCAGCTTGACAACAGGAACCCTGGGGGCCAACGTCCTGACTTTC,CASSLTTGTLGANVLTF
few,TRBJ2-5,NA,TRBV29-1,TGCAGCGTACAAAGGACGGCCGGCCAAGAGACCCAGTACTTC,CSVQRTAGQETQYF
few,TRBJ2-5,TRBD1,TRBV29-1,TGCAGCGGAACAGGGGAAGGCGAGACCCAGTACTTC,CSGTGEGETQYF
NA,TRBJ2-6,NA,TRBV29-1,TGCAGCGGGATAGGGGGTGCCGGGGCCAACGTCCTGACTTTC,CSGIGGAGANVLTF
NA,TRBJ2-7,NA,TRBV4-3,TGCGCCAGCAGCCAAGATAGCGACAGAAGCCTGGCTTACGAGCAGTACTTC,CASSQDSDRSLAYEQYF
few,TRBJ2-6,NA,TRBV5-1,TGCGCCAGCAGCTTGGGGACAGCTGGGGCCAACGTCCTGACTTTC,CASSLGTAGANVLTF
NA,TRBJ1-4,NA,TRBV5-4,TGTGCCAGCAGTACCCGGAGGGGTGACACTAATGAAAAACTGTTTTTT,CASSTRRGDTNEKLFF
NA,TRBJ2-1,NA,TRBV29-1,TGCAGCGTTGGGGGGGGCTGGTCCTACAATGAGCAGTTCTTC,CSVGGGWSYNEQFF
few,TRBJ2-1,TRBD2,TRBV6-1,TGTGCCAGCAGTGGAGGAGCGGGAGGGCCCTCCTACAATGAGCAGTTCTTC,CASSGGAGGPSYNEQFF
few,TRBJ2-2,NA,TRBV5-1,TGCGCCAGCAGCTTAGCAACAGCGACAAGGAGCGGGGAGCTGTTTTTT,CASSLATATRSGELFF
NA,TRBJ1-1,NA,TRBV7-9,TGTGCCAGCTTAACCGAAGATGAAGCTTTCTTT,CASLTEDEAFF
NA,TRBJ2-3,NA,TRBV5-1,TGCGCCAGCAGCTTGGAGGGTACGCAGTATTTT,CASSLEGTQYF
NA,TRBJ1-2,NA,TRBV4-2,TGTGCCAGCAGCCAAGATGGGGCCTCCCTCTATGGCTACACCTTC,CASSQDGASLYGYTF
NA,TRBJ1-5,NA,TRBV5-6,TGTGCCAGCAACTCCCGATTAGAAGGGACGGTTCAGCCCCAGCATTTT,CASNSRLEGTVQPQHF
NA,TRBJ1-1,NA,TRBV29-1,TGCAGCGTCCGCCCGGGGAGGTGGACTGAAGCTTTCTTT,CSVRPGRWTEAFF
few,TRBJ2-5,TRBD2,TRBV9,TGTGCCAGCAGCGTATCGCCCACCAAGGCGGGGGGAGAGACCCAGTACTTC,CASSVSPTKAGGETQYF
few,TRBJ1-1,NA,TRBV7-2,TGTGCCAGCAGCTTAGCTCAGGGAATACAAGCTTTCTTT,CASSLAQGIQAFF
NA,TRBJ2-4,TRBD1,TRBV11-2,TGTGCCAGCAGCTCCCGGACAGGGGACGTGTTTGGGTACTTC,CASSSRTGDVFGYF
NA,TRBJ2-1,TRBD2,TRBV7-3,TGTGCCAGCAGCTTGCTAGCGGGTTACAATGAGCAGTTCTTC,CASSLLAGYNEQFF
NA,TRBJ1-2,TRBD1,TRBV9,TGTGCCAGCAACGGATTACAGGGGAATGGCTACACCTTC,CASNGLQGNGYTF
few,TRBJ2-7,NA,TRBV4-1,TGCGCCAGCAGCTCTTACAGCTACGAGCAGTACTTC,CASSSYSYEQYF
NA,TRBJ2-1,NA,TRBV4-1,TGCGCCAGCAAACGAATAGCGGTTAACAATGAGCAGTTCTTC,CASKRIAVNNEQFF
NA,TRBJ2-5,NA,TRBV7-7,TGTGCTAGCAGCTTAACGTCCAGGGGCGCGGAGACCCAGTACTTC,CASSLTSRGAETQYF
NA,TRBJ2-3,TRBD1,TRBV6-5,TGTGCCAGCAGCCGACAGGGGGTCGGCACAGATACGCAGTATTTT,CASSRQGVGTDTQYF
few,TRBJ2-7,TRBD1,TRBV25-1,TGTGCCAGCAGTCCTCGAATAGGGACAGCCGGAGCGTACTTC,CASSPRIGTAGAYF
few,TRBJ2-4,TRBD2,TRBV18,TGTGCCAGCTCACCATTAACTAGCGGGAGTATCACAAACATTCAGTACTTC,CASSPLTSGSITNIQYF
NA,TRBJ1-4,NA,TRBV18,TGTGCCAGCTCACCGTTGATTAATGAAAAACTGTTTTTT,CASSPLINEKLFF
NA,TRBJ2-7,NA,TRBV6-5,TGTGCCAGCAGTTACTCGATTCCATTCCAGCAGTACTTC,CASSYSIPFQQYF
NA,TRBJ1-1,NA,TRBV30,TGTGCCTGGAGTTTAACAGGGCCCACTGAAGCTTTCTTT,CAWSLTGPTEAFF
few,TRBJ2-2,NA,TRBV30,TGTGCCTGGAGTGTACGGGTTATGGTCGGGGAGCTGTTTTTT,CAWSVRVMVGELFF